Below are 15 T cell receptor beta chains sequenced from a single sample in a study of blood T cell repertoires in COVID-19. The protocol was immunoSEQ multiplex PCR, while the TCRdb copy is restricted to in-frame clones and leaves out a portion. The sample holds roughly 250,000 clones, about 86% seen once. Input material: peripheral blood. Receptor source: a woman between 55 and 75 years old with active or convalescent COVID-19.

This chain joins TRBV5-4 and TRBJ2-3, with TRBD2 matching over 8 bases. Germline loops: CDR1 SGHNT, CDR2 YYREEE (reference sequence). The junction had 4 bases not matched to a gene; V was cut back by 2 bases and J by 5 bases. The CDR3 totals 14 residues. CDR3 in amino acids: CASSFSGAGDTQYF. As DNA, the CDR3 is TGTGCCAGCAGCTTTAGCGGGGCTGGAGATACGCAGTATTTT.

V gene TRBV19 combines with J gene TRBJ2-2; 7 bases are shared with TRBD1. V gave up 7 bases and J gave up 6 bases; unmatched junction bases: 8. The germline gives CDR1 LNHDA, CDR2 SQIVND (reference sequence). The CDR3 runs to 14 residues. CDR3 nucleotides: TGTGCCAGTACTATGACAGGGTTCGCCGGGGAGCTGTTTTTT. As protein: CASTMTGFAGELFF.

This clone was seen only once. CDR3 in DNA: TGTGCCAGCTCACCACGTAAACCACAGGGGGCGTTGGGGGAAAAACTGTTTTTT. Translating it yields CASSPRKPQGALGEKLFF. J is TRBJ1-4 and V is TRBV18; TRBD1 matches at 9 bases. This CDR3 has 18 residues. V gave up 1 base and J gave up 8 bases; unmatched junction bases: 14. CDR1 and CDR2 (germline): KGHSH, LQKENI. The variable domain in full, with the rest retrieved from reference TRBV18 and TRBJ1-4, is NAGVMQNPRHLVRRRGQEARLRCSPMKGHSHVYWYRQLPEEGLKFMVYLQKENIIDESGMPKERFSAEFPKEGPSILRIQQVVRGDSAAYFCASSPRKPQGALGEKLFFGSGTQLSVL.

The chain uses TRBV9 and TRBJ1-2; TRBD1 matches at 8 bases. Per germline, CDR1 SGDLS and CDR2 YYNGEE. This CDR3 is 14 amino acids long. Trimming at V came to 8 bases and at J to 4 bases, leaving 10 bases not matched to a gene. The CDR3 nucleotides read TGTGCCAGAACCTACAGGGGGGCCTTCTATGGCTACACCTTC. This gives the protein CARTYRGAFYGYTF.

A remark on this clone: The same CDR3 arises from other DNA sequences in this sample as well. The chain employs TRBV6-5 and TRBJ2-5; a possible D gene is TRBD1 (5 bases). Looked up from germline, CDR1 is MNHEY and CDR2 is SVGAGI. CDR3 size: 14 residues. Trimming removed 0 bases from V and 2 bases from J, with 7 bases in between. The CDR3 DNA is TGTGCCAGCAGTTACTCGCACAGGCAAGAGACCCAGTACTTC. It codes for CASSYSHRQETQYF.

The chain combines TRBV7-9 with TRBJ1-6; D gene unclear. The CDR3 has 11 amino acids. V gave up 11 bases and J gave up 5 bases, with 7 bases separating them. Germline V gene data show CDR1 as SEHNR and CDR2 as FQNEAQ (reference sequence). CDR3 in DNA: TGTGCCTGCAACAATAATTCACCCCTCCACTTT. Translation gives CACNNNSPLHF.

The chain employs TRBV19 and TRBJ1-2; D is unresolved. Germline V gives CDR1 LNHDA, CDR2 SQIVND (reference sequence). V gave up 0 bases and J gave up 4 bases, with 12 bases separating them. This CDR3 region has 15 residues. CDR3 loop: CASSIDPYSTYGYTF. In DNA form, the CDR3 reads TGTGCCAGTAGTATAGATCCCTACAGTACCTATGGCTACACCTTC. The full variable domain, with the rest looked up from reference TRBV19 and TRBJ1-2, is DGGITQSPKYLFRKEGQNVTLSCEQNLNHDAMYWYRQDPGQGLRLIYYSQIVNDFQKGDIAEGYSVSREKKESFPLTVTSAQKNPTAFYLCASSIDPYSTYGYTFGSGTRLTVV.

This chain joins TRBV5-1 and TRBJ1-1; tentative D call: TRBD1 (5 bases). The CDR3 consists of 15 residues. V was pared by 5 bases and J by 1 base, with 15 bases between. The germline CDR1 and CDR2 sequences are SGHRS and YFSETQ. CDR3 sequence: CASRLSTERNTEAFF. The CDR3 nucleotides are TGCGCCAGCAGACTCTCGACAGAGAGGAACACTGAAGCTTTCTTT.

The rearrangement uses TRBV19 and TRBJ1-1, with 10 positions matching TRBD1. The CDR3 contains 17 residues. In germline, CDR1 is LNHDA, CDR2 SQIVND (reference sequence). V lost 5 bases and J lost 0; bases outside the gene matches: 9. DNA of the CDR3: TGTGCCAGTAGTTTTGCCGGGACAGGGGCTTTGAACACTGAAGCTTTCTTT. This gives the protein CASSFAGTGALNTEAFF. Drawing the rest from reference TRBV19 and TRBJ1-1, the complete variable domain is DGGITQSPKYLFRKEGQNVTLSCEQNLNHDAMYWYRQDPGQGLRLIYYSQIVNDFQKGDIAEGYSVSREKKESFPLTVTSAQKNPTAFYLCASSFAGTGALNTEAFFGQGTRLTVV.

The V and J genes are TRBV5-5 and TRBJ2-5; 9 bases map to TRBD2. The CDR3 extends over 17 amino acids. Trimming cost V 4 bases and J 2 bases; bases outside gene matches: 12. Germline loops: CDR1 SGHKS, CDR2 YYEKEE (reference sequence). The CDR3 sequence is CASSPPLLAGSQETQYF. CDR3 nucleotides: TGTGCCAGCAGCCCACCTTTGCTAGCGGGGAGTCAAGAGACCCAGTACTTC.

V gene TRBV30 combines with J gene TRBJ1-1; D call uncertain. Germline lookup yields CDR1 GTSNPN and CDR2 SVGIG (reference sequence). Trimming removed 2 bases at V and 1 base at J, with 11 bases between. The CDR3 is 14 amino acids. CDR3 loop: CAWSTGVGNTEAFF. CDR3 DNA: TGTGCCTGGAGTACCGGGGTGGGGAACACTGAAGCTTTCTTT.

This chain joins TRBV5-4 and TRBJ2-1, with 7 nucleotides matching TRBD2. J lost 2 bases, V lost 0 bases, and 2 bases had no gene match. The CDR3 has 15 amino acids. Germline CDR1 SGHNT, CDR2 YYREEE (reference sequence). The CDR3 region is CASSLGLAAYNEQFF. The CDR3 bases are TGTGCCAGCAGCTTGGGTCTAGCGGCCTACAATGAGCAGTTCTTC.

V gene TRBV7-8 combines with J gene TRBJ1-2, with a possible D match to TRBD1 (6 bases). The CDR3 runs 16 residues. Germline CDR1 and CDR2: SGHVS and FQNEAQ. V shed 2 bases and J shed 6 bases, with 19 bases lying between them. The CDR3 is CASSLRRAGARDGYTF. The CDR3 bases are TGTGCCAGCAGCTTACGTCGGGCGGGGGCGCGGGATGGCTACACCTTC.

The count of this clone is one. DNA of the CDR3: TGTGCCAGCAGCCGATTTACAGGTTCTGGAAACACCATATATTTT. Translation: CASSRFTGSGNTIYF. This sequence joins TRBV3-1 (or the pseudogene TRBV3-2) and TRBJ1-3, with D maybe TRBD1 (5 bases). V gave up 4 bases and J gave up 1 base, with 11 bases separating them. CDR3 size: 15 residues. Germline CDR1 is LGHDT and CDR2 is YNNKEL (reference sequence).

The chain is built from TRBV4-3 and TRBJ2-3; D is unclear. The CDR3 loop spans 14 amino acids. V lost 4 bases and J lost 0, with 8 bases in between. Looked up from germline, CDR1 is LGHNA and CDR2 is YSLEER. The DNA of the CDR3 is TGCGCCAGCAGCCGCCTGAGTAGCACAGATACGCAGTATTTT. This translates into CASSRLSSTDTQYF.